This T cell receptor (beta chain) was identified during a study of beta chain features in type 1 diabetes. General study findings and limits: Healthy donors had naive, central memory and Treg TCRB repertoires that appeared less similar than those seen among patients. PCR may have favored shorter templates equally in patients and controls. Moderately but significantly shorter TCRB CDR3s were found in Type 1 diabetes patients in all four CD4+ subsets. The VDJ junctions of type 1 diabetes patients carried fewer insertions and more deletions.

Expressed TCRB transcripts were sequenced because the entire RNA isolate underwent reverse transcription. Assay used: immunoSEQ multiplex PCR; TCRdb lists only in-frame clones, some missing. The table has about 240,000 clones, roughly 14% seen once; the top ten hold around 0.019%. It was one heparinised blood draw, averaging about 116 mL, that each donor gave. Of note for this clone: Antigen unknown.

The CDR3 extends over 15 amino acids. Germline V gene sequence: CDR1 SEHNR, CDR2 FQNEAQ (reference sequence). V shed 3 bases, J shed 4 bases, and the junction held 2 bases outside the gene matches. Material for sequencing was naive CD4+ T cells from blood. The TCR comes from a man aged 25 to 40 with type 1 diabetes. The rearrangement joins TRBV7-9 to TRBJ2-1, with TRBD2 matching 11 bases. Here the CDR3 DNA reads TGTGCCAGCAGCTTTACTAGCGGGAGTTACAATGAGCAGTTCTTC. Protein: CASSFTSGSYNEQFF.